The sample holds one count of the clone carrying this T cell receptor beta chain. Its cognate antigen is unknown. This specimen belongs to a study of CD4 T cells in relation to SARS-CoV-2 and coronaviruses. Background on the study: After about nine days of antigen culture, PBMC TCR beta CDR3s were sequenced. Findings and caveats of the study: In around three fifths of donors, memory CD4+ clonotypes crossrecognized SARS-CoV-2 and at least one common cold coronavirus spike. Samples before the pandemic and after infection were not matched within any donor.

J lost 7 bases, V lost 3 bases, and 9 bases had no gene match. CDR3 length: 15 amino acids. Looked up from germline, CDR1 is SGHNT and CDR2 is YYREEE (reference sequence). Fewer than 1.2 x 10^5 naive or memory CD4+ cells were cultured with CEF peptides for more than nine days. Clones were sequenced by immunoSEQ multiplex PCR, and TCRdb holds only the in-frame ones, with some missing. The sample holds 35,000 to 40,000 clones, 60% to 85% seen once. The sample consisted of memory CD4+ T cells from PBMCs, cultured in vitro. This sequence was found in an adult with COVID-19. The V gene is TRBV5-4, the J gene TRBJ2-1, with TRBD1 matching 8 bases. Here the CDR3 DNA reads TGTGCCAGCAGCTCATTCATGACAGGGGAAAATGAGCAGTTCTTC. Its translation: CASSSFMTGENEQFF.